The text below deals with one T cell receptor (beta chain). This sample is drawn from a study of immune evolution from preneoplasia to lung adenocarcinoma. Using immunoSEQ multiplex PCR, the repertoire was profiled, and TCRdb retains in-frame clones only, with some absent. The sample consists of under 3,500 clones, about 90% of them appearing once. The CDR3 contains 16 residues. The V and J ends lost 0 bases and 3 bases, in that order; junction bases with no gene match: 6. Germline V gives CDR1 SGHRS, CDR2 YFSETQ. This clonotype was obtained from an older person with lung adenocarcinoma. Specimen: FFPE adjacent normal lung tissue. The gene calls are TRBV5-1 and TRBJ1-1; 9 bases line up with TRBD1. The CDR3 DNA follows: TGCGCCAGCAGCTTGGGAACCGGGACAGGGCACACTGAAGCTTTCTTT. The encoded protein is CASSLGTGTGHTEAFF.